This TCR beta chain was identified in a study of blood T cell repertoires in COVID-19. Clones were sequenced by immunoSEQ multiplex PCR, and TCRdb holds only the in-frame ones, with some missing. The sample includes about 400,000 clones, about nine tenths of them seen just once. The CDR3 covers 12 residues. The V end was cut by 5 bases, the J end by 13 bases, with 15 bases between. The receptor's source is a young woman who had recovered from COVID-19. The V and J genes are TRBV12-3 or TRBV12-4 and TRBJ2-1; D is perhaps TRBD1 (5 bases). Sequencing was done on a sample of PBMCs or T cells enriched from blood (not recorded which). As DNA, the CDR3 is TGTGCCAGCAGTAATGACAGAGTAATACAGTTCTTC. It codes for CASSNDRVIQFF.